This entry lists 20 T cell receptor beta chains sequenced from one sample in a study of T-cell memory formation after mild COVID-19. MiXCR, applied by TCRdb to the 5' RACE reads, yields one record per CDR3 protein. The sample has fewer than 450,000 distinct CDR3 sequences, under 25% seen once. The sample was PBMCs or a T cell subset sorted from them (not recorded which). The receptors derive from an adult woman who had mild COVID-19 (a few samples of this study predate the infection). Cell type and time point are not known.

V gene TRBV5-6 combines with J gene TRBJ1-2; D unresolved. Trimming took off 4 bases at V and 8 bases at J, with 18 bases between the two ends. Germline CDR1 reads SGHDT; CDR2 reads YYEEEE. The CDR3 loop spans 14 amino acids. DNA of the CDR3: TGTGCCAGCAGCGGTGGTCGGAGGGTTGAAGGCTACACCTTC. Amino acid sequence: CASSGGRRVEGYTF.

Many counts were recorded for this clonotype. The V and J genes are TRBV25-1 and TRBJ2-2; TRBD1 matches 12 bases. The germline gives CDR1 MGHDK, CDR2 SYGVNS. The CDR3 runs 19 residues. J lost 2 bases, V lost 4 bases, and 11 bases had no gene match. Here the CDR3 DNA reads TGTGCCAGCAGTGGACCTTTGGGACAGGGGGCCATAAACACCGGGGAGCTGTTTTTT. Encoded protein: CASSGPLGQGAINTGELFF.

This clonotype was seen only a few times. The chain uses TRBV6-5 and TRBJ2-7; D uncertain. V lost 5 bases and J 3 bases, leaving 11 bases between the germline ends. This CDR3 has 13 amino acids. The V gene's germline CDR1 is MNHEY and CDR2 SVGAGI. The DNA for the CDR3 is TGTGCCAGCAGTCCCATTGTCGGCTACGAGCAGTACTTC. Its translation is CASSPIVGYEQYF.

This chain connects TRBV3-1 to TRBJ1-1; 11 nucleotides line up with TRBD1. With V trimmed by 1 base and J by 4 bases, 5 bases remained unmatched. The length of the CDR3 is 16 residues. Germline values: CDR1 LGHDT, CDR2 YNNKEL (reference sequence). In DNA, the CDR3 is TGTGCCAGCAGCCAAGGGGACAGGGGGTTTTTCACTGAAGCTTTCTTT. Translating it yields CASSQGDRGFFTEAFF.

V is TRBV18 and J is TRBJ2-1, with D hard to call. The germline V gene has CDR1 KGHSH and CDR2 LQKENI. Trimming stripped 3 bases from V and 1 base from J, with 13 bases between. The CDR3 totals 16 residues. CDR3 in amino acids: CASSPRSLESYNEQFF. In DNA, the CDR3 is TGTGCCAGCTCACCCAGAAGTCTAGAGTCCTACAATGAGCAGTTCTTC. Full variable domain (missing parts from reference TRBV18 and TRBJ2-1): NAGVMQNPRHLVRRRGQEARLRCSPMKGHSHVYWYRQLPEEGLKFMVYLQKENIIDESGMPKERFSAEFPKEGPSILRIQQVVRGDSAAYFCASSPRSLESYNEQFFGPGTRLTVL.

This clonotype was observed at least ten times. This chain links TRBV7-9 with TRBJ1-1; D ambiguous. V shed 4 bases and J shed 1 base, with 4 bases lying between them. CDR1 is SEHNR, CDR2 FQNEAQ, per germline (reference sequence). The CDR3 runs to 12 residues. The CDR3 coding sequence is TGTGCCAGCAGCTGGGGGAACACTGAAGCTTTCTTT. Protein sequence: CASSWGNTEAFF.

This CDR3 is CASSLRRGGNTIYF. The CDR3 nucleotides read TGTGCCAGCAGCCTCCGACGGGGAGGAAACACCATATATTTT. The chain is built from TRBV7-9 and TRBJ1-3; D not resolved. Deletions cut 5 bases from V and 4 bases from J, with 12 bases between. CDR1 and CDR2 from the germline V gene are SEHNR and FQNEAQ (reference sequence). The CDR3 contains 14 residues.

This clonotype was picked up a small number of times. The rearrangement uses TRBV20-1 and TRBJ2-6; no firm D call. The ends were cut back, 3 bases at V and 0 bases at J, with 6 bases in the middle. CDR1 is DFQATT, CDR2 SNEGSKA, per germline (reference sequence). The CDR3 extends over 14 amino acids. For the CDR3, the DNA is TGCAGTGCTAGTCCTACCTCTGGGGCCAACGTCCTGACTTTC. Translating it yields CSASPTSGANVLTF.

Of note for this clonotype: Germline is not matched at one junction end, which may reflect a read error. This chain links TRBV12-3 or TRBV12-4 with TRBJ1-2; 8 bases fit TRBD1. This CDR3 contains 13 residues. The DNA for the CDR3 is TGTGCCAGCAGTCCGGACAGGGACTATGTCTACACCTTC. Amino acids: CASSPDRDYVYTF.

In this sample, this clonotype turned up a few times. One end of the junction is discordant with germline, which a read error may explain. The rearrangement uses TRBV11-3 and TRBJ1-4; D may be TRBD1 (5 bases). Germline values: CDR1 SGHNT, CDR2 YENEEA. CDR3 size: 15 residues. The CDR3 coding sequence is TGTGCCAGCACCCGGCTGGGGGACCCTAAGGAAAAACTGTTTTTT. This gives the protein CASTRLGDPKEKLFF.

The chain carries TRBV4-3 and TRBJ2-1; 9 nucleotides agree with TRBD2. From germline, CDR1 is LGHNA and CDR2 YSLEER. The CDR3 consists of 16 residues. The ends lost 1 base at V and 7 bases at J; junction bases unmatched: 8. DNA of the CDR3: TGCGCCAGCAGCCAAGGTGGGCTAGCGGGATGGAATGAGCAGTTCTTC. Translating it yields CASSQGGLAGWNEQFF.

The CDR3 is CSASQPSNWAWQYF. The CDR3 DNA follows: TGCAGTGCTAGTCAGCCTTCCAACTGGGCCTGGCAGTACTTC. J is TRBJ2-7 and V is TRBV20-1; no definite D call. Germline V CDR1 and CDR2: DFQATT, SNEGSKA (reference sequence). The CDR3 runs to 14 residues. Deletions cut 3 bases from V and 9 bases from J, with 21 bases between.

This clonotype was recorded a few times. V usage is TRBV12-3 or TRBV12-4 and J usage is TRBJ2-2; D gene ambiguous. The CDR3 extends over 13 amino acids. Trimming left V 6 bases short and J 6 bases short, with 11 bases between. CDR3 in amino acids: CASRVATSGELFF. The CDR3 DNA reads TGTGCCAGCAGAGTCGCCACGTCCGGGGAGCTGTTTTTT.

This chain links TRBV6-1 with TRBJ2-7; 9 positions agree with TRBD2. The CDR3 covers 15 residues. Per the germline V gene, CDR1 is MNHNS and CDR2 is SASEGT. Trimming at V came to 3 bases and at J to 4 bases, leaving 7 bases not matched to a gene. The CDR3 sequence is CASSEGSGSFYEQYF. In nucleotides, the CDR3 is TGTGCCAGCAGTGAGGGTAGCGGGAGCTTTTACGAGCAGTACTTC.

This chain uses TRBV14 with TRBJ1-1, with D possibly being TRBD1 (5 bases). The CDR3 runs 15 residues. Germline-derived CDR1 and CDR2 are SGHDN and FVKESK. V was trimmed by 1 base and J by 5 bases, leaving 14 bases between them. The CDR3 sequence: CASSQVSGRGTEAFF. The CDR3 DNA reads as TGTGCCAGCAGCCAAGTATCTGGACGGGGGACTGAAGCTTTCTTT.

J is TRBJ1-4 and V is TRBV15; no firm D call. Trimming removed 4 bases at V and 8 bases at J, with 14 bases between. The CDR3 has 14 residues. CDR1 LNHNV and CDR2 YYDKDF come from the germline V gene (reference sequence). The CDR3 nucleotides read TGTGCCACCAGCACCGATTTATTCGGGGAAAAACTGTTTTTT. As protein: CATSTDLFGEKLFF.

A note on this clonotype: A junction boundary mismatches the germline segment, possibly from a read error. J is TRBJ2-2 and V is TRBV5-1; D may match TRBD1 or TRBD2 (5 bases each). Germline CDR1 is SGHRS and CDR2 is YFSETQ. This CDR3 region has 15 residues. CDR3 amino acids: CASSRGIRNTGELYF. The CDR3 DNA reads as TGCGCCAGCAGCCGGGGCATCCGCAACACCGGGGAGCTGTATTTT.

The rearrangement uses TRBV5-1 and TRBJ1-1, with 12 nucleotides matching TRBD1. CDR1 SGHRS and CDR2 YFSETQ come from the germline V gene. Trimming at V came to 4 bases and at J to 3 bases, leaving 7 bases not matched to a gene. The CDR3 covers 16 residues. CDR3 in amino acids: CASSPGTGGEDTEAFF. For the CDR3, the DNA is TGCGCCAGCAGCCCTGGGACAGGGGGCGAGGACACTGAAGCTTTCTTT. Full variable domain (remainder filled in from reference TRBV5-1 and TRBJ1-1): KAGVTQTPRYLIKTRGQQVTLSCSPISGHRSVSWYQQTPGQGLQFLFEYFSETQRNKGNFPGRFSGRQFSNSRSEMNVSTLELGDSALYLCASSPGTGGEDTEAFFGQGTRLTVV.

This chain links TRBV6-2 or TRBV6-3 with TRBJ1-2; D unresolved. Germline V gives CDR1 MNHEY, CDR2 SVGEGT. The V end was cut by 8 bases, the J end by 8 bases, with 24 bases between. The CDR3 is 15 residues long. Here the CDR3 reads CASLGTASIGRGYTF. The CDR3 DNA reads TGTGCCAGCCTGGGCACCGCTTCAATAGGGCGCGGCTACACCTTC.

The V and J genes are TRBV5-4 and TRBJ2-2; D possibly corresponds to TRBD2 (5 bases). CDR1 SGHNT and CDR2 YYREEE come from the germline V gene (reference sequence). The CDR3 covers 16 residues. Trimming shortened V by 0 bases and J by 4 bases, and 13 bases separated the two germline ends. For the CDR3, the DNA is TGTGCCAGCAGCTTGGCGGCTAGCTACTTCACCGGGGAGCTGTTTTTT. It translates to CASSLAASYFTGELFF.